One sample yielded the 10 T cell receptor beta chains listed below, sequenced in a study of T cell repertoires in cytomegalovirus infection. For these TCRs, the target antigens are not known. A single record per CDR3 protein comes from TCRdb applying MiXCR to the reads. This sample has tens of thousands of distinct CDR3 sequences; around 21% occur once, and the top ten carry 60% to 75%. Sequencing was performed on CD8+ T cells from cultured PBMCs, taken from culture after CMV antigen stimulation. These receptors were collected from a human donor in good health (CMV status not recorded). Some clones in this sample may be carry-over from other donors' samples.

The sample holds a few counts of this clonotype. J is TRBJ2-7 and V is TRBV27; a possible D gene is TRBD2 (5 bases). Trimming shortened V by 5 bases and J by 5 bases, and 22 bases separated the two germline ends. Germline V gene data show CDR1 as MNHEY and CDR2 as SMNVEV (reference sequence). The CDR3 has 16 amino acids. In nucleotides, the CDR3 is TGTGCCAGCAGTCGTGTACGGACTTACTCATCCCACGAGCAGTACTTC. Encoded protein: CASSRVRTYSSHEQYF.

The rearrangement uses TRBV12-3 or TRBV12-4 and TRBJ2-7, with D maybe TRBD1 (5 bases). The CDR3 spans 13 residues. The ends were cut back, 3 bases at V and 5 bases at J, with 11 bases in the middle. The CDR3 sequence is CASSLVGAHEQYF. The DNA of the CDR3 is TGTGCCAGCAGTTTGGTAGGGGCCCACGAGCAGTACTTC.

This chain links TRBV12-3 or TRBV12-4 with TRBJ1-4; D ambiguous. The CDR3 has 16 residues. V was cut by 5 bases and J by 5 bases, with 18 bases left in between. The CDR3 spells CASSATPLPPNEKLFF. CDR3 nucleotide sequence: TGTGCCAGCAGTGCTACACCCCTACCACCCAATGAAAAACTGTTTTTT.

Only a few counts were recorded for this clonotype. V gene TRBV7-9 combines with J gene TRBJ1-4; 9 bases are a match to TRBD1. V shed 7 bases, J shed 7 bases, and the junction held 10 bases outside the gene matches. The CDR3 covers 15 residues. Looked up from germline, CDR1 is SEHNR and CDR2 is FQNEAQ (reference sequence). CDR3 sequence: CASTSNRDRVEKLFF. The CDR3 coding sequence is TGTGCCAGCACCTCCAACCGGGACAGGGTTGAAAAACTGTTTTTT. Variable domain in full (rest from reference TRBV7-9 and TRBJ1-4): DTGVSQNPRHKITKRGQNVTFRCDPISEHNRLYWYRQTLGQGPEFLTYFQNEAQLEKSRLLSDRFSAERPKGSFSTLEIQRTEQGDSAMYLCASTSNRDRVEKLFFGSGTQLSVL.

The J gene is TRBJ1-1, the V gene TRBV29-1; 7 positions agree with TRBD1. Germline V gene data show CDR1 as SQVTM and CDR2 as ANQGSEA. The V segment lost 3 bases and the J segment 6 bases; nucleotides outside the gene matches: 4. The CDR3 length is 12 residues. CDR3 bases: TGCAGCGTTGATGGCAGGGGGGCTGAAGCTTTCTTT. Residues: CSVDGRGAEAFF. The full variable domain, in which reference TRBV29-1 and TRBJ1-1 provide the parts outside the CDR3, is SAVISQKPSRDICQRGTSLTIQCQVDSQVTMMFWYRQQPGQSLTLIATANQGSEATYESGFVIDKFPISRPNLTFSTLTVSNMSPEDSSIYLCSVDGRGAEAFFGQGTRLTVV.

This sequence joins TRBV7-2 and TRBJ1-2; no clear D gene. Germline V gene lookup returns CDR1 SGHTA and CDR2 FQGNSA. This CDR3 region has 14 residues. Between the trimmed V and J ends, which lost 2 bases and 5 bases, there was a span of 12 bases. CDR3 DNA: TGTGCCAGCAGCTTATATCCGATAGGGTATGGCTACACCTTC. Translation: CASSLYPIGYGYTF.

In its sample, this clonotype was seen a few times. The chain has TRBV7-2 and TRBJ2-1, with no clear D. CDR1 and CDR2 from the germline V gene are SGHTA and FQGNSA. This CDR3 has 11 residues. Trimming left V 5 bases short and J 8 bases short, with 7 bases between. This CDR3 reads CASSLAHEQFF. The DNA of the CDR3 is TGTGCCAGCAGCCTGGCCCATGAGCAGTTCTTC.

This clonotype occurred many times. The chain employs TRBV6-2 or TRBV6-3 and TRBJ2-3, with 7 bases identical to TRBD2. The CDR3 consists of 14 residues. From germline, CDR1 is MNHEY and CDR2 SVGEGT. V lost 6 bases, J lost 2 bases, and 5 bases stayed unmatched. The CDR3 sequence: CASSPGLHTDTQYF. The CDR3 nucleotides read TGTGCCAGCAGCCCGGGACTACACACAGATACGCAGTATTTT.

The chain joins TRBV9 to TRBJ2-3; D gene unclear. V lost 4 bases, J lost 6 bases, and 21 bases lay in between. The CDR3 runs 16 residues. Germline CDR1 reads SGDLS; CDR2 reads YYNGEE. As DNA, the CDR3 is TGTGCCAGCAGCCCCAACCCGGGTCCCGACCCCGATACGCAGTATTTT. Translated: CASSPNPGPDPDTQYF.

This sequence joins TRBV6-2 or TRBV6-3 and TRBJ2-6; TRBD1 matches 7 bases. V lost 2 bases and J lost 2; bases outside the gene matches: 6. The CDR3 length is 17 residues. Per germline, CDR1 MNHEY and CDR2 SVGEGT. The CDR3 nucleotides are TGTGCCAGCAGTTACGAGACAGGGTCTACTGGGGCCAACGTCCTGACTTTC. Its translation: CASSYETGSTGANVLTF.